This T cell receptor (beta chain) appears in the sequencing data of a study of Ad26.COV2.S vaccination and SARS-CoV-2 variants. Measured with immunoSEQ multiplex PCR; TCRdb has only the in-frame clones, and not every one. Counted here are 200,000 to 250,000 clones, roughly 90% occurring once; the ten biggest clones make up about 10%. V was clipped by 0 bases and J by 5 bases, with 16 bases between them. CDR1 LGHNA and CDR2 YSLEER come from the germline V gene. CDR3 length: 17 residues. The treatment was: 15 to 20 received Ad26.COV2.S at low or high dose, single or two shots; about 5 received placebo; per-sample allocation not given. Specimen acquisition occurred on day 63 following the initial vaccine or placebo injection.

This clonotype originated in a person aged 18-60 years who received the Ad26.COV2.S COVID-19 vaccine or a placebo. The V gene is TRBV4-3, the J gene TRBJ1-4; a possible D gene is TRBD1 (6 bases). The input for sequencing was peripheral blood, taken in a trial of Ad26.COV2.S vaccine versus placebo. DNA for the CDR3: TGCGCCAGCAGCCAAGATCGGCCGACAGGCCGAAATGAAAAACTGTTTTTT. The encoded protein is CASSQDRPTGRNEKLFF.